This T cell receptor beta chain was identified in a study of shared clonotypes between healthy human individuals. Overall study findings and caveats: An anticipated effect of sequencing depth on clonotype sharing among donors was recognized. In general, naive subsets displayed greater estimated richness than memory subsets did.

Terminally differentiated effector memory CD45RA+ cells were excluded by CCR7 positive selection of CD45RO-negative cells. Healthy and HIV-negative, the adult donors had no recent acute infections or vaccinations. Nashville, Tennessee was home to all donors, each a Caucasian adult. The repertoire was sequenced with immunoSEQ multiplex PCR; TCRdb's copy has only in-frame clones and lacks some. The profile shows 600,000 or so clones, 90% to 95% of them singletons. CDR1 is SEHNR, CDR2 FQNEAQ, per germline (reference sequence). The CDR3 loop spans 16 amino acids. The trim removed 4 bases at V and 4 bases at J, leaving 10 bases unmatched. Details on this clone: Its matching antigen is unknown.

The source of this sequence is a woman younger than 45 in good health. The V and J genes are TRBV7-9 and TRBJ2-5, with 9 bases that match TRBD2. Source material: naive CD8+ T cells sorted from blood. The CDR3 sequence: CASSSRLAVSGETQYF. In DNA, the CDR3 is TGTGCCAGCAGCTCAAGACTAGCGGTCAGTGGAGAGACCCAGTACTTC.